This T cell receptor (beta chain) emerged from a study of blood T cell repertoires in COVID-19. Study as a whole: Some COVID-19 samples were acute and others convalescent; all came from the United States, Italy and Spain. Sources were T cells, B-cell-depleted T cells, or PBMCs; the material itself was cDNA or gDNA.

This clone was observed a single time. Original processing notes: Estimation of nucleated cell counts relied on the amplification of reference gene primers. Using immunoSEQ multiplex PCR, the repertoire was profiled, and TCRdb retains in-frame clones only, with some absent. For V, J and clone size, that table is used; D and trimming come from the DNA. The repertoire has some 250,000 clones, approximately 83% of them found once; the top ten carry roughly 10%. This CDR3 contains 14 residues. Trimming stripped 2 bases from V and 2 bases from J, with 11 bases between. Germline values: CDR1 GTSNPN, CDR2 SVGIG (reference sequence).

The clonotype was recovered from a woman of 80 years or more with acute or convalescent COVID-19. The chain uses TRBV30 and TRBJ2-3; tentative D call: TRBD1 (6 bases). The sequencing input was peripheral blood. CDR3 in amino acids: CAWSRQGPTDTQYF. DNA of the CDR3: TGTGCCTGGAGTCGTCAGGGGCCCACAGATACGCAGTATTTT.